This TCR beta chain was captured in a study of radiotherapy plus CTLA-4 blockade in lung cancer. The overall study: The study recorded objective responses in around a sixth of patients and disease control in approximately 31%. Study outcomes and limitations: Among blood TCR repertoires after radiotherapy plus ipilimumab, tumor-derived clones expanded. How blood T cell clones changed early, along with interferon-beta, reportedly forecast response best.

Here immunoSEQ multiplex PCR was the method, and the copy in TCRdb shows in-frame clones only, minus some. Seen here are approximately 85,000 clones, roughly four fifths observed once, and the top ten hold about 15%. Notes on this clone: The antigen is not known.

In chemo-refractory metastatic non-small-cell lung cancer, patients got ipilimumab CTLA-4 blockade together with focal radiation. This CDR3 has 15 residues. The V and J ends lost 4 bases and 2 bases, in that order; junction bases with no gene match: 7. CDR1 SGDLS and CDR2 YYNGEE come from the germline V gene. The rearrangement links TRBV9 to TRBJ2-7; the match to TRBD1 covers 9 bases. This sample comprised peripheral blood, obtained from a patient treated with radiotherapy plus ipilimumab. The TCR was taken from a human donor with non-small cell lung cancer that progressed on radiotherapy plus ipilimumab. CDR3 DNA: TGTGCCAGCAGCACCACAGGGGGCTCAACCTACGAGCAGTACTTC. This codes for CASSTTGGSTYEQYF.